This TCR beta chain was obtained from a study of control samples from healthy donors and cancer patients. V was clipped by 0 bases and J by 6 bases, with 11 bases between them. The V gene's germline CDR1 is MNHNS and CDR2 SASEGT. This CDR3 comprises 14 residues. The method was immunoSEQ multiplex PCR; TCRdb's version includes in-frame clones alone and lacks a portion of them. The data show around 110,000 clones, roughly nine tenths seen once. This TCR came from a woman aged 45-65 years with colorectal cancer. This chain connects TRBV6-1 to TRBJ1-1; D gene ambiguous. The sample taken for sequencing was PBMCs. The CDR3 here is CASSEAVYGSEAFF. CDR3 DNA sequence: TGTGCCAGCAGTGAAGCCGTTTACGGTTCTGAAGCTTTCTTT.